This T cell receptor beta chain was sequenced during a study of yellow fever vaccine responses in identical twins. This CDR3 is built from 13 residues. Germline CDR1 SGHAT, CDR2 FQDESV (reference sequence). Trimming took 0 bases from V and 9 from J, leaving 9 bases between them. Via MiXCR, TCRdb re-called the RT-PCR reads, giving one row per CDR3 protein. The table records approximately 920 distinct CDR3 sequences, about 85% of them present only once. This rearrangement joins TRBV11-1 to TRBJ2-1, with D unresolved. This TCR derives from a female donor who received the yellow fever vaccine. The sample consisted of T cells from blood (PBMCs), unsorted or a sorted subset (not recorded which), taken before or after yellow fever vaccination (not recorded which). Written as DNA, the CDR3 is TGTGCCAGCAGCTTAGCGTCGGGCGTTGAGCAGTTCTTC. Translated, it gives CASSLASGVEQFF. Looking up the rest from reference TRBV11-1 and TRBJ2-1 gives the full variable domain: EAEVAQSPRYKITEKSQAVAFWCDPISGHATLYWYRQILGQGPELLVQFQDESVVDDSQLPKDRFSAERLKGVDSTLKIQPAELGDSAMYLCASSLASGVEQFFGPGTRLTVL.